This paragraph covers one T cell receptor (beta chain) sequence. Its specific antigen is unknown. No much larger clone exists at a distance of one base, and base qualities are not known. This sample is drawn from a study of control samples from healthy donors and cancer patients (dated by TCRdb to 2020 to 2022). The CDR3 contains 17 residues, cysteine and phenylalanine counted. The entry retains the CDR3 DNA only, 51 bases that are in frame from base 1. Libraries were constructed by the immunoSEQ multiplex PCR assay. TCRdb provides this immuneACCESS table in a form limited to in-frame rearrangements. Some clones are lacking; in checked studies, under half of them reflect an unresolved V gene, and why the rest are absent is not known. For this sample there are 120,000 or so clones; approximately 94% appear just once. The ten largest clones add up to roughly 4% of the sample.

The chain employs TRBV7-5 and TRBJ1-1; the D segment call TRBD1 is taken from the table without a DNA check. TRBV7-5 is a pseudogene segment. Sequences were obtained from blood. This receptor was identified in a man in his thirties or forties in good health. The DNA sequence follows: TGTGTCAGAAGAAGGGGGCGAAGGCCGGGAAGCCCGACCCCACCCGACTTT. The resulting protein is CVRRRGRRPGSPTPPDF.